This T cell receptor (beta chain) was retrieved from a study of T cell repertoires in cytomegalovirus infection. Study-level background: Based on public TCR beta signatures, there were indications of CMV infection and of a matching HLA type.

V dropped 1 base and J dropped 3 bases, with 12 bases sitting between them. This CDR3 is built from 14 residues. CDR1 and CDR2 (germline): SQVTM, ANQGSEA. One entry per CDR3 protein, called by TCRdb with MiXCR from the reads. The sample has approximately 500,000 distinct CDR3 sequences, 16% seen once. Material: CD8+ T cells from PBMCs. The chain is built from TRBV29-1 and TRBJ1-2; D is ambiguous. This TCR came from a human donor in good health (CMV status not recorded). Some clones in this sample may be carry-over from other donors' samples. Written as DNA, the CDR3 is TGCAGCGTTGAAGTCGATGAGACCCACTATGGCTACACCTTC. Protein: CSVEVDETHYGYTF.